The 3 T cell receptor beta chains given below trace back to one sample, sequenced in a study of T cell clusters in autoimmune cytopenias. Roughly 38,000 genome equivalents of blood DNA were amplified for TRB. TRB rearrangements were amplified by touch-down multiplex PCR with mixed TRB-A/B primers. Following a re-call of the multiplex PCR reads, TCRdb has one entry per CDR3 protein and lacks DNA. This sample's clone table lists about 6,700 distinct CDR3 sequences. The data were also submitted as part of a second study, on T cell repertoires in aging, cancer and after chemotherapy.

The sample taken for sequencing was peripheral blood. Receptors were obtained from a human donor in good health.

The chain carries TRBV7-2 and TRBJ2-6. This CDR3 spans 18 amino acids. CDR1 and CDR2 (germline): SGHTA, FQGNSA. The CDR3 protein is CASSLVRTGSSGANVLTF.

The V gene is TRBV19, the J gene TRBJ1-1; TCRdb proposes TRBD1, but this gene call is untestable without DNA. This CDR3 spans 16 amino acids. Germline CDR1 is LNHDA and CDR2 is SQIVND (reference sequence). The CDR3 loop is CASSPSQGAMNTEAFF. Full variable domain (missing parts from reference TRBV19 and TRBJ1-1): DGGITQSPKYLFRKEGQNVTLSCEQNLNHDAMYWYRQDPGQGLRLIYYSQIVNDFQKGDIAEGYSVSREKKESFPLTVTSAQKNPTAFYLCASSPSQGAMNTEAFFGQGTRLTVV.

The CDR3 is CASSLTGQMRKLFF. The gene calls are TRBV12-3 or TRBV12-4 and TRBJ1-4; the D gene TCRdb calls, TRBD1, cannot be checked with no DNA. This CDR3 has 14 residues.